One sample yielded the 25 T cell receptor beta chains listed below, sequenced in a study of OX40 agonist ivuxolimab in advanced cancers. Library creation used the immunoSEQ multiplex PCR assay. Sourced from immuneACCESS, this table was stored by TCRdb with only in-frame sequences that have V and J called. A share of the clones is absent; for the studies checked, an unresolved V gene accounts for under half, and the remainder has no known explanation. The sample yields approximately 89,000 clones; approximately 91% were counted once. The ten largest clones represent more than 0.6% of the sample. Material: CD4+ or CD8+ T cells sorted from blood, obtained in a trial of the OX40 agonist ivuxolimab. These receptors were collected from an adult with an advanced solid tumor such as melanoma, head and neck, liver or kidney cancer.

The chain is built from TRBV5-1 and TRBJ2-3; 7 nucleotides match TRBD1. This CDR3 is 14 amino acids long. Germline V gene sequence: CDR1 SGHRS, CDR2 YFSETQ. Trimming removed 4 bases from V and 2 bases from J; junction bases left unmatched: 4. CDR3 sequence (DNA): TGCGCCAGCAGCGGACAGGCGTCCACAGATACGCAGTATTTT. Protein product: CASSGQASTDTQYF.

The chain links TRBV6-4 to TRBJ2-3; the match to TRBD2 covers 7 bases. The CDR3 spans 13 residues. V dropped 10 bases and J dropped 2; count of bases not matched to a gene: 6. Germline-derived CDR1 and CDR2 are MRHNA and SNTAGT. The DNA for the CDR3 is TGTGCCACCCGGGACTACCTCACAGATACGCAGTATTTT. This codes for CATRDYLTDTQYF.

The chain uses TRBV18 and TRBJ2-2, with 7 nucleotides matching TRBD1. CDR3 size: 17 residues. CDR1 and CDR2 (germline): KGHSH, LQKENI. Trimming at V came to 3 bases and at J to 3 bases, leaving 10 bases not matched to a gene. For the CDR3, the DNA is TGTGCCAGCTCACCCCTGGCTACAGGGGTTGACACCGGGGAGCTGTTTTTT. The encoded protein is CASSPLATGVDTGELFF.

This chain connects TRBV5-1 to TRBJ2-7, with TRBD2 identical over 11 bases. The CDR3 runs to 18 residues. From germline, CDR1 is SGHRS and CDR2 YFSETQ. The ends lost 0 bases at V and 2 bases at J; junction bases unmatched: 10. The CDR3 bases are TGCGCCAGCAGCTTGGCCTACCCTGGGACTAGCGGAACCTACGAGCAGTACTTC. It translates to CASSLAYPGTSGTYEQYF.

In its sample, this clone was seen a few times. The V gene is TRBV19, the J gene TRBJ2-7, with D maybe TRBD1 (6 bases). Germline-derived CDR1 and CDR2 are LNHDA and SQIVND (reference sequence). V was pared by 3 bases and J by 0 bases, with 15 bases between. The CDR3 spans 16 residues. CDR3: CASSMRFGQPSYEQYF. CDR3 nucleotide sequence: TGTGCCAGTAGTATGAGGTTCGGACAGCCCTCCTACGAGCAGTACTTC.

Here the CDR3 reads CASSFYAGGPQETQYF. CDR3 DNA sequence: TGCGCCAGCAGCTTTTACGCGGGGGGCCCACAAGAGACCCAGTACTTC. The chain combines TRBV5-1 with TRBJ2-5; TRBD2 matches at 8 bases. With V trimmed by 2 bases and J by 2 bases, 8 bases remained unmatched. Germline CDR1 is SGHRS and CDR2 is YFSETQ. The CDR3 loop spans 16 amino acids.

This rearrangement joins TRBV5-1 to TRBJ2-7, with 10 bases aligning to TRBD1. J gave up 1 base and V 4 bases, and 5 bases lay outside the gene matches. CDR1 and CDR2 from the germline V gene are SGHRS and YFSETQ. The CDR3 is 15 residues long. The CDR3 region has the DNA TGCGCCAGCAGCACCGGGACAGGGGTGTCCTACGAGCAGTACTTC. Its translation: CASSTGTGVSYEQYF. The complete variable domain, with remaining parts taken from reference TRBV5-1 and TRBJ2-7, reads KAGVTQTPRYLIKTRGQQVTLSCSPISGHRSVSWYQQTPGQGLQFLFEYFSETQRNKGNFPGRFSGRQFSNSRSEMNVSTLELGDSALYLCASSTGTGVSYEQYFGPGTRLTVT.

V and J are TRBV4-1 and TRBJ2-2; 13 bases are a match to TRBD2. CDR3 length: 20 amino acids. Trimming cost V 0 bases and J 3 bases; bases outside gene matches: 10. Germline CDR1 is MGHRA and CDR2 is YSYEKL. The CDR3 DNA follows: TGCGCCAGCAGCCAAGATCCAGCCGGGGGACTAGCGGGATACACCGGGGAGCTGTTTTTT. Amino acid sequence: CASSQDPAGGLAGYTGELFF.

The chain links TRBV18 to TRBJ2-2, with a possible D match to TRBD1 (5 bases). Germline CDR1 is KGHSH and CDR2 is LQKENI. The CDR3 length is 15 residues. V was shortened by 3 bases and J by 7 bases, with 15 bases between the two germline ends. This chain's CDR3 is CASSPDMDSSGELFF. The CDR3 DNA follows: TGTGCCAGCTCACCGGACATGGATAGCAGCGGGGAGCTGTTTTTT.

The CDR3: CASRWQSYTGELFF. The CDR3 nucleotides read TGTGCCAGCAGATGGCAGTCATACACCGGGGAGCTGTTTTTT. The chain uses TRBV2 and TRBJ2-2; D remains unclear. Trimming removed 6 bases at V and 3 bases at J, with 11 bases between. The germline V gene has CDR1 SNHLY and CDR2 FYNNEI. The CDR3 is 14 residues long.

This chain links TRBV28 with TRBJ1-1; D unresolved. V was pared by 1 base and J by 3 bases, with 15 bases between. The CDR3 is made up of 16 amino acids. CDR1 and CDR2 from the germline V gene are MDHEN and SYDVKM. In nucleotides, the CDR3 is TGTGCCAGCAGTTTATCTACGTGGGGTGGAGACACTGAAGCTTTCTTT. Encoded protein: CASSLSTWGGDTEAFF.

For this clone: A read error may account for a junction end that differs from germline. This sample also contains other DNA sequences that code for the same CDR3. This chain uses TRBV5-1 with TRBJ2-5; 8 nucleotides match TRBD2. Looked up from germline, CDR1 is SGHRS and CDR2 is YFSETQ. This CDR3 is built from 17 residues. In DNA form, the CDR3 reads TGTGCCAGCAGCTCGCACCTCACGGGAGGGAGTGAGGAGACCCAGTACTTC. Its protein product is CASSSHLTGGSEETQYF.

CDR3 in DNA: TGTGCCAGCAGCACGGACAGCTTCTATGGCTACACCTTC. Amino acids: CASSTDSFYGYTF. This chain joins TRBV7-2 and TRBJ1-2; tentative D call: TRBD1 (6 bases). The CDR3 covers 13 residues. Per the germline V gene, CDR1 is SGHTA and CDR2 is FQGNSA. Trimming stripped 5 bases from V and 4 bases from J, with 11 bases between.

The rearrangement links TRBV6-1 to TRBJ2-7; 7 positions match TRBD1. Germline V lookup: CDR1 MNHNS, CDR2 SASEGT. The CDR3 is 13 amino acids. Germline trimming cut 4 bases from V and 0 bases from J; bases unmatched to any gene: 0. This chain's CDR3 is CASSGQGSYEQYF. CDR3 DNA: TGTGCCAGCAGTGGACAGGGCTCCTACGAGCAGTACTTC.

V is TRBV5-1 and J is TRBJ1-4; weak D call: TRBD1 (6 bases). Germline CDR1 reads SGHRS; CDR2 reads YFSETQ. This CDR3 comprises 15 residues. Trimming stripped 0 bases from V and 4 bases from J, with 10 bases between. The CDR3 nucleotides are TGCGCCAGCAGCTTGGAAAGGGGGATTAATGAAAAACTGTTTTTT. Translating it yields CASSLERGINEKLFF. Variable domain in full (rest from reference TRBV5-1 and TRBJ1-4): KAGVTQTPRYLIKTRGQQVTLSCSPISGHRSVSWYQQTPGQGLQFLFEYFSETQRNKGNFPGRFSGRQFSNSRSEMNVSTLELGDSALYLCASSLERGINEKLFFGSGTQLSVL.

This clone came up once. The chain couples TRBV28 to TRBJ1-2; TRBD1 is a possible D gene (6 bases). Germline CDR1 reads MDHEN; CDR2 reads SYDVKM. V shed 4 bases and J shed 4 bases, with 10 bases lying between them. The CDR3 loop spans 13 amino acids. CDR3: CASSSTGFYGYTF. In DNA, the CDR3 is TGTGCCAGCAGTTCAACAGGGTTCTATGGCTACACCTTC.

This clone occurred a few times. The chain employs TRBV20-1 and TRBJ2-4, with D perhaps matching TRBD1 or TRBD2 (5 bases each). The V end lost 1 base, the J end lost 10 bases, and 8 bases lay between the germline ends. Germline-derived CDR1 and CDR2 are DFQATT and SNEGSKA (reference sequence). The CDR3 is 11 amino acids. The DNA of the CDR3 is TGCAGTGCTAGAGTGGGGGTAATTCAGTACTTC. Encoded protein: CSARVGVIQYF.

The chain links TRBV18 to TRBJ2-5, with TRBD1 as a possible D gene (6 bases). V gave up 3 bases and J gave up 0 bases, with 14 bases separating them. This CDR3 has 16 residues. Germline CDR1 is KGHSH and CDR2 is LQKENI. The CDR3: CASSPLAQGNQETQYF. CDR3 in DNA: TGTGCCAGCTCACCCCTTGCACAGGGAAACCAAGAGACCCAGTACTTC.

The chain links TRBV11-2 to TRBJ1-1, with TRBD1 identical over 9 bases. Germline values: CDR1 SGHAT, CDR2 FQNNGV. CDR3 size: 15 residues. The ends lost 8 bases at V and 0 bases at J; junction bases unmatched: 7. As DNA, the CDR3 is TGTGCCAGCGGCGGGAGGACAGGGGTGAACACTGAAGCTTTCTTT. Encoded protein: CASGGRTGVNTEAFF.

V is TRBV28 and J is TRBJ1-2; unclear D gene. In germline, CDR1 is MDHEN, CDR2 SYDVKM. The CDR3 consists of 16 residues. V lost 3 bases to trimming and J lost 1 base, with 15 bases between them. CDR3 bases: TGTGCCAGCAGTTTTCCCCCTCCTCAGGATAACTATGGCTACACCTTC. It codes for CASSFPPPQDNYGYTF.

The gene calls are TRBV9 and TRBJ2-5, with D uncertain. Germline values: CDR1 SGDLS, CDR2 YYNGEE. V was cut by 4 bases and J by 2 bases, with 15 bases left in between. This CDR3 comprises 15 residues. DNA of the CDR3: TGTGCCAGCAGCTCCAGTCCCATAGTTCAAGAGACCCAGTACTTC. Translating it yields CASSSSPIVQETQYF.

The V call is TRBV2, the J call TRBJ1-5; no definite D call. This CDR3 region has 14 residues. V dropped 5 bases and J dropped 5 bases, with 13 bases sitting between them. Germline lookup yields CDR1 SNHLY and CDR2 FYNNEI. CDR3 protein: CASSPSGFDQPQHF. The CDR3 DNA sequence: TGTGCCAGCAGTCCATCCGGGTTCGATCAGCCCCAGCATTTT.

This chain links TRBV5-8 with TRBJ1-4; no clear D gene. The germline CDR1 and CDR2 sequences are SGHTS and YDEGEE. The CDR3 contains 15 residues. V dropped 0 bases and J dropped 6 bases, with 12 bases sitting between them. The CDR3 loop reads CASSLGLGSDEKLFF. DNA of the CDR3: TGTGCCAGCAGCTTGGGGTTAGGGTCCGATGAAAAACTGTTTTTT.

The chain is built from TRBV5-1 and TRBJ2-3; D remains ambiguous. Between the trimmed V and J ends, which lost 0 bases and 4 bases, there was a span of 12 bases. The CDR3 extends over 15 amino acids. Germline CDR1 is SGHRS and CDR2 is YFSETQ. CDR3 coding DNA: TGCGCCAGCAGCTTGGACAGTAAAGGGTCAGATACGCAGTATTTT. Translated, it gives CASSLDSKGSDTQYF.

The CDR3 DNA sequence: TGTGCCAGCAGCTCCCAAGGGGAATCACCCCTCCACTTT. Residues: CASSSQGESPLHF. This chain joins TRBV11-2 and TRBJ1-6, with D tentatively TRBD1 (5 bases). The CDR3 has 13 residues. V gave up 4 bases and J gave up 10 bases, with 11 bases separating them. The germline gives CDR1 SGHAT, CDR2 FQNNGV.